Described below is a single T cell receptor (beta chain) sequence and its context. Its antigen is not identified. TCRB transcripts that were expressed got sequenced, as all of the isolated RNA had been reverse transcribed. Profiled with immunoSEQ multiplex PCR; TCRdb holds only in-frame clones, not every one. This repertoire shows tens of thousands of clones, about 50% found once; its top ten account for roughly 0.7%. The data were taken from a study of beta chain features in type 1 diabetes. Whole-study results and caveats: TCRB CDR3s were moderately but significantly shorter in Type 1 diabetes patients in all four CD4+ subsets.

This CDR3 region has 16 residues. Germline CDR1 reads SGHDT; CDR2 reads YYEEEE. Trimming stripped 6 bases from V and 1 base from J, with 19 bases between. The chain links TRBV5-6 to TRBJ1-1; D is ambiguous. This receptor was taken from a man aged 30-40 years with type 1 diabetes. Material for sequencing was central memory CD4+ T cells from blood. For the CDR3, the DNA is TGTGCCAGCACACCCTTCCCCGCGGGATCGAACACTGAAGCTTTCTTT. It specifies CASTPFPAGSNTEAFF.